A selection of T cell receptor beta chains follows, all from one sample in a study of blood T cell repertoires in COVID-19. Produced via immunoSEQ multiplex PCR; TCRdb's table is partial and in-frame only. The data hold over 150,000 clones, with about four fifths observed a single time. Material for sequencing was peripheral blood. The receptors here all came from an elderly woman with acute or convalescent COVID-19. Both conserved end residues are part of each CDR3. The order of the fields is CDR3 protein, CDR3 DNA, V gene, D gene, J gene, clone size. The D gene is left open where the match is weak. For some rows the clone size is stated as once, few or many, or as a class when expanded; others skip it.

cdr3_aa: CASGDGSSGREKLFF; cdr3_nt: TGTGCCAGTGGGGACGGAAGCTCTGGGAGGGAAAAACTGTTTTTT; v_call: TRBV19; d_call: NA; j_call: TRBJ1-4; clone_size: NA
cdr3_aa: CASSTGQGGNTIYF; cdr3_nt: TGTGCCAGCAGCACCGGACAGGGTGGAAACACCATATATTTT; v_call: TRBV7-8; d_call: TRBD1; j_call: TRBJ1-3; clone_size: NA
cdr3_aa: CATPMESGEPFF; cdr3_nt: TGCGCCACCCCAATGGAGTCCGGGGAACCGTTCTTC; v_call: TRBV23-1; d_call: NA; j_call: TRBJ2-1; clone_size: few
cdr3_aa: CASSRDRQNSPLHF; cdr3_nt: TGTGCCAGCAGCCGGGACAGGCAGAATTCACCCCTCCACTTT; v_call: TRBV9; d_call: TRBD1; j_call: TRBJ1-6; clone_size: NA
cdr3_aa: CASSWVGRGNEKLFF; cdr3_nt: TGTGCCAGCAGCTGGGTGGGGAGGGGAAATGAAAAACTGTTTTTT; v_call: TRBV11-2; d_call: NA; j_call: TRBJ1-4; clone_size: NA
cdr3_aa: CASSPTTDSFYGYTF; cdr3_nt: TGTGCCAGCAGTCCAACCACGGACAGCTTTTATGGCTACACCTTC; v_call: TRBV6-5; d_call: NA; j_call: TRBJ1-2; clone_size: NA
cdr3_aa: CASSQNRGSPLHF; cdr3_nt: TGTGCCAGCAGCCAGAACAGGGGTTCACCCCTCCACTTT; v_call: TRBV11-2; d_call: TRBD1; j_call: TRBJ1-6; clone_size: NA
cdr3_aa: CASSFNAGGVYGYTF; cdr3_nt: TGCGCCAGCAGCTTTAACGCAGGGGGCGTTTATGGCTACACCTTC; v_call: TRBV5-1; d_call: TRBD1; j_call: TRBJ1-2; clone_size: NA
cdr3_aa: CASSPTEGAPSDTEAFF; cdr3_nt: TGTGCCAGCTCTCCCACGGAGGGCGCGCCCTCGGACACTGAAGCTTTCTTT; v_call: TRBV18; d_call: NA; j_call: TRBJ1-1; clone_size: NA
cdr3_aa: CAILWGWNTGELFF; cdr3_nt: TGTGCCATCCTCTGGGGCTGGAACACCGGGGAGCTGTTTTTT; v_call: TRBV7-2; d_call: NA; j_call: TRBJ2-2; clone_size: NA
cdr3_aa: CAYNRGVGEKLFF; cdr3_nt: TGTGCCTATAACCGGGGGGTAGGGGAAAAACTGTTTTTT; v_call: TRBV7-9; d_call: NA; j_call: TRBJ1-4; clone_size: NA
cdr3_aa: CASTSRDRANTEAFF; cdr3_nt: TGTGCCAGTACCAGCAGGGACAGGGCGAACACTGAAGCTTTCTTT; v_call: TRBV3-1/TRBV3-2; d_call: TRBD1; j_call: TRBJ1-1; clone_size: NA
cdr3_aa: CASSPCGGFDNEQFF; cdr3_nt: TGTGCCAGCAGCCCCTGCGGGGGATTCGACAATGAGCAGTTCTTC; v_call: TRBV21-1; d_call: NA; j_call: TRBJ2-1; clone_size: NA
cdr3_aa: CASSLVGTLNEKLFF; cdr3_nt: TGTGCCAGCAGCTTAGTTGGGACACTTAATGAAAAACTGTTTTTT; v_call: TRBV7-9; d_call: NA; j_call: TRBJ1-4; clone_size: NA
cdr3_aa: CATGGGLAGVVDTQYF; cdr3_nt: TGTGCCACCGGGGGGGGACTAGCGGGAGTGGTAGATACGCAGTATTTT; v_call: TRBV15; d_call: TRBD2; j_call: TRBJ2-3; clone_size: NA
cdr3_aa: CASSPLGGDSWGYTEAFF; cdr3_nt: TGTGCCAGCAGCCCGCTCGGTGGGGACAGTTGGGGATACACTGAAGCTTTCTTT; v_call: TRBV6-2/TRBV6-3; d_call: TRBD1; j_call: TRBJ1-1; clone_size: few
cdr3_aa: CASSPPGGCYNSPLHF; cdr3_nt: TGTGCCAGCAGCCCCCCAGGGGGCTGCTATAATTCACCCCTCCACTTT; v_call: TRBV21-1; d_call: NA; j_call: TRBJ1-6; clone_size: NA
cdr3_aa: CASSIDRGANVLTF; cdr3_nt: TGTGCCAGTAGTATAGATCGGGGGGCCAACGTCCTGACTTTC; v_call: TRBV19; d_call: NA; j_call: TRBJ2-6; clone_size: once
cdr3_aa: CASRTGENEAFF; cdr3_nt: TGTGCCAGCAGAACAGGGGAGAATGAAGCTTTCTTT; v_call: TRBV2; d_call: TRBD1; j_call: TRBJ1-1; clone_size: NA
cdr3_aa: CASSLDPSGSTEQYF; cdr3_nt: TGTGCCAGCAGCTTAGATCCTAGCGGGAGTACCGAGCAGTACTTC; v_call: TRBV7-2; d_call: TRBD2; j_call: TRBJ2-7; clone_size: NA
cdr3_aa: CASSPPSGLGWSEQFF; cdr3_nt: TGTGCCAGCTCACCACCTTCAGGGCTAGGGTGGTCGGAGCAGTTCTTC; v_call: TRBV18; d_call: NA; j_call: TRBJ2-1; clone_size: once
cdr3_aa: CASSPLGYSYNEQFF; cdr3_nt: TGTGCCAGCTCACCATTGGGCTATTCCTACAATGAGCAGTTCTTC; v_call: TRBV18; d_call: NA; j_call: TRBJ2-1; clone_size: NA
cdr3_aa: CASSPEAGELFF; cdr3_nt: TGTGCCAGCAGCCCGGAGGCCGGGGAGCTGTTTTTT; v_call: TRBV5-6; d_call: NA; j_call: TRBJ2-2; clone_size: few
cdr3_aa: CASTDSLNTIYF; cdr3_nt: TGTGCCAGCACGGACAGTTTAAACACCATATATTTT; v_call: TRBV6-5; d_call: NA; j_call: TRBJ1-3; clone_size: once